Below, 26 T cell receptor beta chains from the same sample are listed, as sequenced in a study of cytomegalovirus exposure and HLA in healthy donors. TCRdb's table, derived via immunoSEQ multiplex PCR, lists solely in-frame clones and lacks some. The table lists 100,000 to 150,000 clones, 95% to 97% of them singletons. Sequencing was carried out using PBMCs. The receptors come from a man between 18 and 29 years old in good health and CMV-seronegative.

This clone was observed a few times. V gene TRBV28 combines with J gene TRBJ1-4, with 10 positions matching TRBD1. The germline V gene encodes CDR1 MDHEN and CDR2 SYDVKM. This CDR3 contains 15 residues. Trimming took 4 bases from V and 7 from J; bases not matched to a gene: 6. CDR3 loop: CASSSPGQGSEKLFF. CDR3 bases: TGTGCCAGCAGTTCCCCGGGACAGGGGAGTGAAAAACTGTTTTTT. The whole variable domain, remainder taken from reference TRBV28 and TRBJ1-4, is DVKVTQSSRYLVKRTGEKVFLECVQDMDHENMFWYRQDPGLGLRLIYFSYDVKMKEKGDIPEGYSVSREKKERFSLILESASTNQTSMYLCASSSPGQGSEKLFFGSGTQLSVL.

The V and J genes are TRBV14 and TRBJ2-3, with D possibly matching TRBD2 (6 bases). Trimming shortened V by 4 bases and J by 2 bases, and 22 bases separated the two germline ends. CDR3 length: 18 amino acids. Germline-derived CDR1 and CDR2 are SGHDN and FVKESK. The CDR3 spells CASSLDSGVAGITDTQYF. DNA of the CDR3: TGTGCCAGCAGCCTCGATTCCGGGGTGGCGGGGATCACAGATACGCAGTATTTT.

This clone was counted between two and nine times. This chain joins TRBV2 and TRBJ1-1, with a weak D call TRBD1 (5 bases). This CDR3 has 14 amino acids. Germline V CDR1 and CDR2: SNHLY, FYNNEI. Trimming shortened V by 5 bases and J by 5 bases, and 15 bases separated the two germline ends. CDR3 loop: CASSYLTGGTEAFF. CDR3 coding DNA: TGTGCCAGCAGTTACTTAACGGGGGGGACTGAAGCTTTCTTT.

CDR3 nucleotide sequence: TGTGCCAGCAGCTTAGGGCCGGGGAATCAGCCCCAGCATTTT. Translated, it gives CASSLGPGNQPQHF. The chain uses TRBV7-9 and TRBJ1-5; no reliable D call. Trimming removed 1 base at V and 4 bases at J, with 8 bases between. The CDR3 has 14 residues. CDR1 and CDR2 (germline): SEHNR, FQNEAQ (reference sequence).

The chain recombines TRBV4-1 with TRBJ1-3, with D perhaps TRBD1 (5 bases). This CDR3 contains 15 residues. V lost 0 bases and J lost 5, with 11 bases in between. Germline loops: CDR1 MGHRA, CDR2 YSYEKL. The CDR3 sequence: CASSQERGARNTIYF. The CDR3 bases are TGCGCCAGCAGCCAAGAACGTGGGGCTCGAAACACCATATATTTT.

The genes are TRBV4-1 and TRBJ2-1, with 12 bases identical to TRBD2. Germline values: CDR1 MGHRA, CDR2 YSYEKL. The CDR3 consists of 17 residues. Germline trimming cut 0 bases from V and 8 bases from J; bases unmatched to any gene: 8. CDR3 in DNA: TGCGCCAGCAGCCAAGAGGAGACTAGCGGGAGTGTCGATGAGCAGTTCTTC. Protein product: CASSQEETSGSVDEQFF.

The V and J genes are TRBV30 and TRBJ2-7; 7 positions match TRBD1. The junction had 8 bases not matched to a gene; V was cut back by 3 bases and J by 3 bases. Germline V gene sequence: CDR1 GTSNPN, CDR2 SVGIG (reference sequence). The CDR3 has 14 amino acids. This CDR3 reads CAWSRTGIRYEQYF. The CDR3 DNA is TGTGCCTGGAGCCGGACAGGTATCCGCTACGAGCAGTACTTC.

The rearrangement joins TRBV9 to TRBJ2-2; 13 bases map to TRBD2. The CDR3 is made up of 18 amino acids. The germline V gene encodes CDR1 SGDLS and CDR2 YYNGEE. The ends lost 4 bases at V and 4 bases at J; junction bases unmatched: 10. The CDR3 DNA reads TGTGCCAGCAGCCCTATCTTACTAGCGGGAGGGATCACCGGGGAGCTGTTTTTT. Protein: CASSPILLAGGITGELFF.

The chain uses TRBV28 and TRBJ2-1; a possible D gene is TRBD2 (5 bases). The CDR3 is 14 residues long. Germline V gene data show CDR1 as MDHEN and CDR2 as SYDVKM. Trimming pared 4 bases from V and 4 bases from J, leaving 11 bases between. In DNA, the CDR3 is TGTGCCAGCAGTTCTCCGGGAACTTACAATGAGCAGTTCTTC. This encodes CASSSPGTYNEQFF. Based on the CDR3 plus reference TRBV28 and TRBJ2-1, the full variable domain is DVKVTQSSRYLVKRTGEKVFLECVQDMDHENMFWYRQDPGLGLRLIYFSYDVKMKEKGDIPEGYSVSREKKERFSLILESASTNQTSMYLCASSSPGTYNEQFFGPGTRLTVL.

The gene calls are TRBV11-3 and TRBJ1-2, with 7 bases lining up with TRBD1. The CDR3 spans 11 residues. Trimming removed 6 bases from V and 6 bases from J; junction bases left unmatched: 1. Germline V gene data show CDR1 as SGHNT and CDR2 as YENEEA. The chain's CDR3 is CASSQGDGYTF. CDR3 bases: TGTGCCAGCAGTCAGGGGGATGGCTACACCTTC.

The chain combines TRBV27 with TRBJ2-7; 7 bases align to TRBD1. Trimming cost V 6 bases and J 0 bases; bases outside gene matches: 8. CDR3 length: 15 residues. CDR1 is MNHEY, CDR2 SMNVEV, per germline (reference sequence). The CDR3 coding sequence is TGTGCCAGCAGGGGTTTTGACAGGGACTCCTACGAGCAGTACTTC. The encoded protein is CASRGFDRDSYEQYF.

The rearrangement uses TRBV2 and TRBJ2-2, with 12 bases that match TRBD2. Germline assignment: CDR1 SNHLY and CDR2 FYNNEI. The CDR3 has 16 amino acids. J was trimmed by 2 bases and V by 6 bases; bases with no gene match: 4. Written as DNA, the CDR3 is TGTGCCAGCAGCCGGACTAGCGGGGCTAACACCGGGGAGCTGTTTTTT. This encodes CASSRTSGANTGELFF. The full variable domain, completed using reference TRBV2 and TRBJ2-2, is EPEVTQTPSHQVTQMGQEVILRCVPISNHLYFYWYRQILGQKVEFLVSFYNNEISEKSEIFDDQFSVERPDGSNFTLKIRSTKLEDSAMYFCASSRTSGANTGELFFGEGSRLTVL.

The chain uses TRBV28 and TRBJ2-1, with TRBD2 matching over 8 bases. The CDR3 runs to 12 residues. V gave up 6 bases and J gave up 9 bases; unmatched junction bases: 4. CDR1 is MDHEN and CDR2 is SYDVKM in the germline V gene. The CDR3 nucleotides are TGTGCCAGCAGAATGGCGGGAGGTGAGCAGTTCTTC. It codes for CASRMAGGEQFF.

The chain couples TRBV29-1 to TRBJ2-7, with TRBD2 matching over 12 bases. Germline trimming cut 7 bases from V and 0 bases from J; bases unmatched to any gene: 10. The CDR3 consists of 16 residues. Germline CDR1 is SQVTM and CDR2 is ANQGSEA. The CDR3: CSATLAGGSYSYEQYF. In DNA form, the CDR3 reads TGCAGCGCTACTCTAGCGGGAGGGTCCTACTCCTACGAGCAGTACTTC.

The chain combines TRBV7-3 with TRBJ2-3, with D unresolved. V lost 4 bases and J 4 bases, leaving 9 bases between the germline ends. The CDR3 has 13 amino acids. The germline V gene has CDR1 SGHTA and CDR2 FQGTGA. CDR3 sequence: CASSSPPSDTQYF. The CDR3, as DNA: TGTGCCAGCAGCTCCCCCCCCTCAGATACGCAGTATTTT.

A single count supports this clone. In DNA, the CDR3 is TGTGCCAGCAGCTTAGGTAGTCTCACCGGGGAGCTGTTTTTT. Residues: CASSLGSLTGELFF. This chain links TRBV7-2 with TRBJ2-2; D remains ambiguous. The germline gives CDR1 SGHTA, CDR2 FQGNSA. The CDR3 loop spans 14 amino acids. The V gene lost 1 base and the J gene lost 4 bases, with 7 bases spanning the gap.

V is TRBV6-5 and J is TRBJ2-1; TRBD2 aligns across 8 bases. J lost 5 bases, V lost 2 bases, and 8 bases had no gene match. CDR1 MNHEY and CDR2 SVGAGI come from the germline V gene. The CDR3 is 16 amino acids. CDR3 sequence reads: CASSYTSGHRNNEQFF. Written as DNA, the CDR3 is TGTGCCAGCAGTTACACTAGCGGCCATAGGAACAATGAGCAGTTCTTC.

The CDR3, as DNA: TGTGCCAGCTCACCAGGACAGGGTGGGTCCTACAATGAGCAGTTCTTC. Translated, it gives CASSPGQGGSYNEQFF. The chain is built from TRBV18 and TRBJ2-1, with 8 bases fitting TRBD1. Trimming cost V 2 bases and J 1 base; bases outside gene matches: 4. The CDR3 totals 16 residues. CDR1 and CDR2 (germline): KGHSH, LQKENI.

The rearrangement links TRBV18 to TRBJ2-1; 9 nucleotides line up with TRBD1. The junction had 3 bases not matched to a gene; V was cut back by 2 bases and J by 7 bases. The CDR3 covers 14 residues. Germline assignment: CDR1 KGHSH and CDR2 LQKENI. The CDR3 bases are TGTGCCAGCTCACCAGACAGGGGGGATAATGAGCAGTTCTTC. The encoded protein is CASSPDRGDNEQFF.

V usage is TRBV29-1 and J usage is TRBJ2-7; 9 positions match TRBD1. The V gene's germline CDR1 is SQVTM and CDR2 ANQGSEA. The J segment lost 2 bases and the V segment lost 6 bases, leaving 5 bases of the junction unmatched. This CDR3 is 13 amino acids long. CDR3 sequence (DNA): TGCAGCGTACCGGGACAGGGACCCTACGAGCAGTACTTC. Residues: CSVPGQGPYEQYF.

The rearrangement uses TRBV4-2 and TRBJ1-5; perhaps TRBD1 as D (6 bases). Germline V gene data show CDR1 as LGHNA and CDR2 as YNFKEQ. The CDR3 has 15 amino acids. With 3 bases removed from V and 2 bases from J, the gap between germline ends came to 11 bases. The CDR3 sequence is CASSHEQGRNQPQHF. The CDR3 DNA is TGTGCCAGCAGCCATGAACAGGGCCGCAATCAGCCCCAGCATTTT.

The chain couples TRBV11-3 to TRBJ2-2; 7 bases agree with TRBD1. With 0 bases clipped from V and 4 bases from J, the junction kept 2 bases outside the gene matches. The CDR3 totals 15 residues. CDR1 is SGHNT and CDR2 is YENEEA in the germline V gene. The CDR3 nucleotides are TGTGCCAGCAGCTTAGATTGGGACAGCACCGGGGAGCTGTTTTTT. Its translation is CASSLDWDSTGELFF.

This rearrangement joins TRBV6-1 to TRBJ2-1, with D possibly matching TRBD1 (6 bases). V was trimmed by 6 bases and J by 13 bases, leaving 10 bases between them. There are 10 residues in the CDR3. Germline assignment: CDR1 MNHNS and CDR2 SASEGT. The CDR3 DNA follows: TGTGCCAGCAGCGGGACAACCCAGTTCTTC. It translates to CASSGTTQFF.

The V and J genes are TRBV28 and TRBJ1-5; D is ambiguous. The germline CDR1 and CDR2 sequences are MDHEN and SYDVKM. There are 16 residues in the CDR3. The germline V and J ends were trimmed by 3 bases and 0 bases, with 12 bases remaining between them. CDR3: CASSLLDWYSNQPQHF. The CDR3 bases are TGTGCCAGCAGTTTGTTGGACTGGTATAGCAATCAGCCCCAGCATTTT.

V is TRBV19 and J is TRBJ1-4; possible D gene TRBD1, 6 bases. The CDR3 is 13 residues long. Germline CDR1 reads LNHDA; CDR2 reads SQIVND (reference sequence). The V and J ends lost 5 bases and 7 bases respectively, with 11 bases between them. Here the CDR3 reads CASSPGQFEKLFF. The CDR3 coding sequence is TGTGCCAGTAGTCCAGGACAGTTTGAAAAACTGTTTTTT. Full variable domain (remainder filled in from reference TRBV19 and TRBJ1-4): DGGITQSPKYLFRKEGQNVTLSCEQNLNHDAMYWYRQDPGQGLRLIYYSQIVNDFQKGDIAEGYSVSREKKESFPLTVTSAQKNPTAFYLCASSPGQFEKLFFGSGTQLSVL.

The chain is built from TRBV27 and TRBJ1-5, with TRBD1 identical over 7 bases. J lost 4 bases, V lost 5 bases, and 8 bases had no gene match. Germline CDR1 reads MNHEY; CDR2 reads SMNVEV (reference sequence). The CDR3 has 15 amino acids. CDR3 nucleotide sequence: TGTGCCAGCAGTCTGACAGGGACAGCAAATCAGCCCCAGCATTTT. It translates to CASSLTGTANQPQHF.